Described below is a single T cell receptor (beta chain) sequence and its context. These data originate in a study of shared T cell receptors in the human thymus. The length of the CDR3 is 16 residues. J lost 2 bases, V lost 5 bases, and 6 bases had no gene match. Germline V gives CDR1 SGHVS, CDR2 FNYEAQ. The data were produced by immunoSEQ multiplex PCR, yet TCRdb's version contains in-frame clones alone and is incomplete. The sample shows approximately 400,000 clones, roughly 94% of them seen only once. The origin of this receptor is a human donor. This chain joins TRBV7-6 and TRBJ2-5; TRBD2 aligns across 12 bases. Sequencing was carried out using thymocytes. CDR3 nucleotides: TGTGCCAGCAGCCGCGGGACTAGCGGGCTACAAGAGACCCAGTACTTC. Its protein product is CASSRGTSGLQETQYF.